This passage covers 16 T cell receptor beta chains from one sample sequenced in a study of blood T cell repertoires in COVID-19. Method: immunoSEQ multiplex PCR; TCRdb's copy keeps in-frame clones and lacks some. The table has approximately 85,000 clones, about 81% seen once. The specimen sequenced was peripheral blood. These receptors all stem from a human donor in a cohort sampled during active COVID-19.

The chain carries TRBV7-8 and TRBJ2-3; D is uncertain. The V gene lost 3 bases and the J gene lost 0 bases, with 7 bases spanning the gap. Germline CDR1 is SGHVS and CDR2 is FQNEAQ. This CDR3 has 14 residues. Written as DNA, the CDR3 is TGTGCCAGCAGCTTGGTCAGGAGCACAGATACGCAGTATTTT. It is translated as CASSLVRSTDTQYF.

The chain carries TRBV5-4 and TRBJ2-1; 9 bases line up with TRBD2. Germline CDR1 SGHNT, CDR2 YYREEE (reference sequence). Trimming at V came to 3 bases and at J to 7 bases, leaving 8 bases not matched to a gene. The CDR3 runs 15 residues. CDR3 in amino acids: CASSSERGARNEQFF. The CDR3 region has the DNA TGTGCCAGCAGCTCCGAGCGGGGGGCGCGTAATGAGCAGTTCTTC.

V usage is TRBV19 and J usage is TRBJ1-6; D not resolved. The CDR3 sequence is 13 residues long. V was cut by 4 bases and J by 9 bases, with 10 bases left in between. Germline V CDR1 and CDR2: LNHDA, SQIVND (reference sequence). The CDR3: CASSTPGGSPLHF. In nucleotides, the CDR3 is TGTGCCAGTAGTACCCCCGGTGGTTCACCCCTCCACTTT.

The chain combines TRBV10-3 with TRBJ2-1, with D unclear. The V and J ends lost 3 bases and 2 bases respectively, with 11 bases between them. Germline V CDR1 and CDR2: ENHRY, SYGVKD. The CDR3 extends over 15 amino acids. DNA of the CDR3: TGTGCCATCAGTGAAAGGATTGGGCCCTACAATGAGCAGTTCTTC. Its protein is CAISERIGPYNEQFF.

The rearrangement links TRBV7-2 to TRBJ1-1; 7 bases fit TRBD1. J was trimmed by 6 bases and V by 5 bases; bases with no gene match: 9. The CDR3 loop spans 14 amino acids. CDR1 SGHTA and CDR2 FQGNSA come from the germline V gene. DNA for the CDR3: TGTGCCAGCAGCCTTCAGGGGGTTGGAGCTGAAGCTTTCTTT. Translation gives CASSLQGVGAEAFF.

This clone was seen a handful of times. The chain is built from TRBV9 and TRBJ2-1; 7 bases map to TRBD2. CDR1 SGDLS and CDR2 YYNGEE come from the germline V gene. With V trimmed by 1 base and J by 7 bases, 17 bases remained unmatched. The CDR3 is 18 residues long. In nucleotides, the CDR3 is TGTGCCAGCAGCGTAAGATCTTGGGGAGGGACCGCGAAGAATGAGCAGTTCTTC. It translates to CASSVRSWGGTAKNEQFF.

This sequence joins TRBV7-2 and TRBJ2-7; 7 positions agree with TRBD1. The J segment lost 2 bases and the V segment lost 4 bases, leaving 2 bases of the junction unmatched. Looked up from germline, CDR1 is SGHTA and CDR2 is FQGNSA. The CDR3 totals 13 residues. CDR3 nucleotides: TGTGCCAGCAGCTGGGACAGTACCTACGAGCAGTACTTC. Residues: CASSWDSTYEQYF.

The V gene is TRBV4-1, the J gene TRBJ2-2; tentatively, D is TRBD1 (8 bases). Per the germline V gene, CDR1 is MGHRA and CDR2 is YSYEKL. V shed 3 bases and J shed 13 bases, with 15 bases lying between them. CDR3 size: 13 residues. The CDR3 is CASSQAQGGRLFF. DNA of the CDR3: TGCGCCAGCAGCCAGGCACAGGGGGGGCGGCTGTTTTTT.

This clone was counted a single time. The genes are TRBV5-1 and TRBJ1-1; 9 nucleotides agree with TRBD1. The V gene end was trimmed by 3 bases and the J gene end by 4 bases; junction bases not matched to a gene: 7. This CDR3 has 15 residues. Germline CDR1 reads SGHRS; CDR2 reads YFSETQ. The CDR3 loop reads CASSWTGTGSTEAFF. The CDR3, as DNA: TGCGCCAGCAGCTGGACCGGGACAGGGAGCACTGAAGCTTTCTTT.

This clone turned up a few times. The V gene is TRBV10-1, the J gene TRBJ1-3; D unresolved. The CDR3 extends over 15 amino acids. CDR1 is WNHNN and CDR2 is SYGVQD in the germline V gene (reference sequence). V shed 3 bases and J shed 0 bases, with 9 bases lying between them. CDR3 sequence (DNA): TGCGCCAGCAGTGAAAACCCGAGCTCTGGAAACACCATATATTTT. Translated: CASSENPSSGNTIYF.

The V gene is TRBV6-5, the J gene TRBJ2-3, with a weak D call TRBD1 (5 bases). Germline V CDR1 and CDR2: MNHEY, SVGAGI. The CDR3 extends over 14 amino acids. The V and J ends lost 7 bases and 2 bases respectively, with 13 bases between them. CDR3: CASTRTPHTDTQYF. As DNA, the CDR3 is TGTGCCAGCACCAGGACACCCCACACAGATACGCAGTATTTT.

The chain employs TRBV27 and TRBJ1-1; D is ambiguous. The CDR3 loop spans 16 amino acids. The germline V gene has CDR1 MNHEY and CDR2 SMNVEV (reference sequence). V was cut by 7 bases and J by 1 base, with 19 bases left in between. The CDR3 DNA is TGTGCCAGCACCACGTACCCCACAAGTCCGAACACTGAAGCTTTCTTT. Translated, it gives CASTTYPTSPNTEAFF.

The V call is TRBV28, the J call TRBJ1-2; 7 bases map to TRBD1. This CDR3 spans 15 amino acids. CDR1 MDHEN and CDR2 SYDVKM come from the germline V gene. V shed 7 bases and J 6 bases; nucleotides not matched to a gene: 14. CDR3 protein: CASTPATTGVHGYTF. CDR3 nucleotide sequence: TGTGCCAGCACTCCCGCTACTACAGGGGTCCATGGCTACACCTTC.

The rearrangement uses TRBV2 and TRBJ1-2; D is perhaps TRBD1 (5 bases). The V end lost 5 bases, the J end lost 2 bases, and 12 bases lay between the germline ends. The CDR3 consists of 14 residues. Per germline, CDR1 SNHLY and CDR2 FYNNEI. The CDR3 bases are TGTGCCAGCAGTCTGGGGCTTCTGAACTATGGCTACACCTTC. Its translation: CASSLGLLNYGYTF. Together with reference TRBV2 and TRBJ1-2, the CDR3 gives the full variable domain: EPEVTQTPSHQVTQMGQEVILRCVPISNHLYFYWYRQILGQKVEFLVSFYNNEISEKSEIFDDQFSVERPDGSNFTLKIRSTKLEDSAMYFCASSLGLLNYGYTFGSGTRLTVV.

This CDR3 reads CASSSPPTPMLYF. DNA for the CDR3: TGTGCCAGCAGCTCCCCCCCCACGCCTATGCTGTACTTC. The genes are TRBV7-8 and TRBJ2-7; D is unresolved. The CDR3 loop spans 13 amino acids. Germline assignment: CDR1 SGHVS and CDR2 FQNEAQ. The V and J ends lost 4 bases and 12 bases respectively, with 19 bases between them.

This chain joins TRBV7-6 and TRBJ1-6; D ambiguous. V lost 5 bases to trimming and J lost 9 bases, with 20 bases between them. The CDR3 consists of 16 residues. Germline CDR1 and CDR2: SGHVS and FNYEAQ. The CDR3 reads CASSRGVSSGSSPLHF. CDR3 nucleotide sequence: TGTGCCAGCAGCCGGGGAGTTAGCAGCGGCTCTTCACCCCTCCACTTT.